This entry features one T cell receptor (beta chain) sequence. The antigen this receptor binds is unknown. No much larger clonotype is one base removed from it; base qualities were not supplied. These data are taken from a study of blood T cell repertoires in COVID-19 (dated by TCRdb to 2018 to 2021). The study in broad terms: Collaborator samples came from the United States, Italy and Spain and covered acute and convalescent phases of COVID-19. The prospective study material was composed of cDNA or gDNA derived from T cells, B-cell-depleted T cells, or PBMCs. The dataset comprised deeply sampled blood TCRbeta repertoires from subjects exposed to, actively infected with, or recovered from COVID-19. The repertoires were released in a freely available public database meant as a resource for research on the immune response to SARS-CoV-2. The samples were drawn from two sources: the first 160 participants of the ongoing ImmuneRACE study, and 1,254 subjects contributed by 6 global collaborators. Sample metadata almost always included a de-identified subject ID, COVID-19 status, age in years and sex. Where HLA class I and class II types were available, the types were taken from metadata supplied by the sample provider, not from assay-based typing.

Overall results and qualifications from the work: The quantity of clinical and demographic metadata differed by source and by participant and was supplied without curation.

TCRbeta CDR3 regions were amplified from genomic DNA by means of the immunoSEQ Assay, a bias-controlled multiplex PCR. The source study handled its data this way. Within the assay, amplification of reference gene primers was used to estimate how many nucleated cells each sample contained. Sequence reads were collapsed and filtered to measure the absolute abundance of every unique TCRbeta CDR3 rearrangement. For each sample, productive Simpson clonality was calculated as the square root of Simpson's diversity index across productive rearrangements. TCRdb took over this immuneACCESS table, retaining in-frame rearrangements with V and J assigned. Such tables are incomplete; in checked studies, under half of the missing clones stem from an unresolved V gene, and the remainder is unexplained. The V and J calls and clone size were taken over from that table, and D and trimming were inferred from the DNA. The table for this sample lists fewer than 250,000 clones; 85% to 95% of them were counted only once. In total, the top ten clones hold around 0.9% of the sample.

V is pruned by 0 bases and J by 0 bases, leaving 2 bases of the junction without a gene match. The germline V gene (reference sequence) yields SGHNT for CDR1 and YYREEE for CDR2. Reading from cysteine to phenylalanine, the CDR3 counts 15 amino acids. The read is trimmed to its CDR3 DNA, 45 bases read in frame from base 1. One collaborating source in Seattle enrolled patients during active infection and followed them longitudinally through the course of disease. Collaborating institutions collected whole blood in K2EDTA tubes following their own protocols. For TCRbeta analysis, collaborators shipped samples as frozen whole blood, isolated PBMCs, or DNA extracted from either of those sample types.

The sample taken for sequencing was peripheral blood. The source of this sequence is a young man with COVID-19, enrolled during active disease. The sequence joins TRBV5-4 to TRBJ1-2; 7 of the junction bases match TRBD1. The CDR3 protein is CASSLEGAPNYGYTF. The nucleotide sequence reads TGTGCCAGCAGCTTGGAGGGGGCCCCTAACTATGGCTACACCTTC.